This TCR beta chain was recovered during a study of blood T cell repertoires in COVID-19. Study information: COVID-19 samples, acute and convalescent, were from the United States, Italy and Spain. The analysed material was cDNA or gDNA that came from T cells, B-cell-depleted T cells, or PBMCs.

This clone appeared once. The protocol was immunoSEQ multiplex PCR, while the TCRdb copy is restricted to in-frame clones and leaves out a portion. There are about 150,000 clones in the sample; 65% to 80% occur only once, and around a fifth lies in the top ten. This TCR came from a woman in her 70s in a cohort exposed to, infected with or recovered from COVID-19 (not recorded which). Source material: PBMCs or T cells enriched from blood (not recorded which).

This CDR3 is CAISTSGSSYEQYF. DNA of the CDR3: TGTGCCATCAGTACTAGCGGGAGCTCCTACGAGCAGTACTTC. V gene TRBV10-3 combines with J gene TRBJ2-7, with 11 positions matching TRBD2. J gave up 0 bases and V 5 bases, and 0 bases lay outside the gene matches. Germline V gene data show CDR1 as ENHRY and CDR2 as SYGVKD. The CDR3 has 14 residues.